A selection of T cell receptor beta chains follows, all from one sample in a study of blood T cell repertoires in COVID-19. Sequencing was performed with immunoSEQ multiplex PCR; in TCRdb, only in-frame clones are kept and a portion is missing. The sample records about 400,000 clones, approximately 90% being singletons. Sequencing was performed on peripheral blood. Receptor source: a woman between 25 and 40 years old with acute or convalescent COVID-19. The CDR3 runs from the conserved cysteine through the conserved F or W. Fields, in order: clone size, D gene, V gene, J gene, CDR3 DNA, CDR3 protein. A D gene is named only where the DNA matches it firmly. Clone sizes are given selectively: once, few, many, or a class where the clone is expanded.

size: NA; D: NA; V: TRBV12-3/TRBV12-4; J: TRBJ1-6; DNA: TGTGCCAGCAGTTTGGGCAACAATTCACCCCTCCACTTT; CDR3: CASSLGNNSPLHF
size: NA; D: TRBD1; V: TRBV30; J: TRBJ2-2; DNA: TGTGCCTGGGCCCAGGACAGGGCGGCCACCGGGGAGCTGTTTTTT; CDR3: CAWAQDRAATGELFF
size: NA; D: TRBD1; V: TRBV7-3; J: TRBJ1-6; DNA: TGTGCCAGCAGCCTAACGGGACAGGGAATAACACCCCTCCACTTT; CDR3: CASSLTGQGITPLHF
size: NA; D: NA; V: TRBV7-9; J: TRBJ1-2; DNA: TGTGCCAGCAGCTTTCGGGATAACTATGGCTACACCTTC; CDR3: CASSFRDNYGYTF
size: NA; D: NA; V: TRBV5-6; J: TRBJ2-4; DNA: TGTGCCAGCAGCACCAGGGGGGTCAACATTCAGTACTTC; CDR3: CASSTRGVNIQYF
size: NA; D: NA; V: TRBV28; J: TRBJ1-2; DNA: TGTGCCAGTAACAAAAACTATGGCTACACCTTC; CDR3: CASNKNYGYTF
size: NA; D: TRBD1; V: TRBV2; J: TRBJ2-7; DNA: TGTGCCAGCAGTGAAGACAGACAGGGGGGTAGGGAGCAGTACTTC; CDR3: CASSEDRQGGREQYF
size: NA; D: NA; V: TRBV10-3; J: TRBJ1-1; DNA: TGTGCCATCGGTGTGGGGCGAATGAACACTGAAGCTTTCTTT; CDR3: CAIGVGRMNTEAFF
size: NA; D: TRBD2; V: TRBV14; J: TRBJ2-1; DNA: TGTGCCAGCAGCCACGTTAGGACTAGCATAATCGATGAGCAGTTCTTC; CDR3: CASSHVRTSIIDEQFF
size: once; D: NA; V: TRBV7-3; J: TRBJ1-1; DNA: TGTGCCAGCAGCCTGGACAGTCACACTGAAGCTTTCTTT; CDR3: CASSLDSHTEAFF
size: NA; D: NA; V: TRBV4-1; J: TRBJ2-2; DNA: TGCGCCAGCAGCCAAGAGTCAGGATTAATCACCGGGGAGCTGTTTTTT; CDR3: CASSQESGLITGELFF
size: NA; D: NA; V: TRBV7-8; J: TRBJ2-3; DNA: TGTGCCAGCAGCTCCCCGGGACAATCCACAGATACGCAGTATTTT; CDR3: CASSSPGQSTDTQYF
size: NA; D: NA; V: TRBV3-1/TRBV3-2; J: TRBJ2-2; DNA: TGTGCCAGCAGCCAAGGGGGCAGTTTCGGGGAGCTGTTTTTT; CDR3: CASSQGGSFGELFF
size: NA; D: NA; V: TRBV24-1; J: TRBJ2-3; DNA: TGTGCCACCAGTGATTCCCGGACAGCCACAGATACGCAGTATTTT; CDR3: CATSDSRTATDTQYF
size: NA; D: TRBD1; V: TRBV6-5; J: TRBJ1-1; DNA: TGTGCCAGCAGTCCCGCGGGACAGAAGAACACTGAAGCTTTCTTT; CDR3: CASSPAGQKNTEAFF
size: once; D: TRBD1; V: TRBV6-5; J: TRBJ1-6; DNA: TGTGCCAGCAGAAAAGGGACAGGGAATAATTCACCCCTCCACTTT; CDR3: CASRKGTGNNSPLHF
size: once; D: NA; V: TRBV7-9; J: TRBJ1-6; DNA: TGTGCCAGCAGCTTACTCGCTAAAAATTCACCCCTCCACTTT; CDR3: CASSLLAKNSPLHF
size: NA; D: TRBD2; V: TRBV3-1/TRBV3-2; J: TRBJ2-5; DNA: TGTGCCAGCAGCCAAGATCCCGGGGGGGCCACCGGGACCCAGTACTTC; CDR3: CASSQDPGGATGTQYF
size: NA; D: TRBD1; V: TRBV6-1; J: TRBJ2-7; DNA: TGTGCCAGCAGTGAAGCGACAGGGCACTACGAGCAGTACTTC; CDR3: CASSEATGHYEQYF
size: once; D: TRBD1; V: TRBV11-2; J: TRBJ2-7; DNA: TGTGCCAGCACCACAAGCCGGGACAGGGTAGTCTACGAGCAGTACTTC; CDR3: CASTTSRDRVVYEQYF
size: once; D: NA; V: TRBV5-4; J: TRBJ2-5; DNA: TGTGCCAGCAGCTACGGAGGGGGGGAAGAGACCCAGTACTTC; CDR3: CASSYGGGEETQYF
size: NA; D: NA; V: TRBV12-3/TRBV12-4; J: TRBJ2-7; DNA: TGTGCCAGCTCACCGTGGGGCCACGAGCAGTACTTC; CDR3: CASSPWGHEQYF
size: NA; D: NA; V: TRBV5-1; J: TRBJ1-5; DNA: TGCGCCAGCAGCTTATTACCGGATCAGCCCCAGCATTTT; CDR3: CASSLLPDQPQHF
size: few; D: TRBD1; V: TRBV6-8; J: TRBJ2-5; DNA: TGTGCCAGCACCACGGGACAGTCCATCCAAGAGACCCAGTACTTC; CDR3: CASTTGQSIQETQYF
size: NA; D: NA; V: TRBV29-1; J: TRBJ1-1; DNA: TGCAGCGTTGAAGGTCAGGGTGAAGCTTTCTTT; CDR3: CSVEGQGEAFF
size: NA; D: NA; V: TRBV21-1; J: TRBJ2-7; DNA: TGTGCCAGCAGCCGCCAGGGTCTTACCACCTACGAGCAGTACTTC; CDR3: CASSRQGLTTYEQYF
size: NA; D: TRBD1; V: TRBV3-1/TRBV3-2; J: TRBJ1-4; DNA: TGTGCCAGCAGTCCCGACAGGGGGGAGGGAAAACTGTTTTTT; CDR3: CASSPDRGEGKLFF
size: NA; D: NA; V: TRBV10-3; J: TRBJ2-5; DNA: TGTGCCATCAGTGACAGGAGGGAGACCCAGTACTTC; CDR3: CAISDRRETQYF
size: NA; D: NA; V: TRBV7-9; J: TRBJ2-6; DNA: TGTGCCAGCAGCCCTACTGGGGCCAACGTCCTGACTTTC; CDR3: CASSPTGANVLTF
size: NA; D: NA; V: TRBV28; J: TRBJ2-7; DNA: TGTGCCAGCAGTTTACCCGAACGGGGGGACACCTACGAGCAGTACTTC; CDR3: CASSLPERGDTYEQYF
size: NA; D: NA; V: TRBV7-8; J: TRBJ2-2; DNA: TGTGCCAGCAGCCCCTCGAACGGGGTAACCGGGGAGCTGTTTTTT; CDR3: CASSPSNGVTGELFF
size: few; D: TRBD1; V: TRBV7-6; J: TRBJ1-5; DNA: TGTGCCAGCAGCCCGGACAGGGCGGGCGGTCAGCCCCAGCATTTT; CDR3: CASSPDRAGGQPQHF
size: NA; D: NA; V: TRBV6-5; J: TRBJ2-5; DNA: TGTGCCAGCAGTTACTTTGGAGGGTCGGAGACCCAGTACTTC; CDR3: CASSYFGGSETQYF
size: once; D: TRBD1; V: TRBV9; J: TRBJ2-2; DNA: TGTGCCAGCGACAGGGGCGGTACCGGGGAGCTGTTTTTT; CDR3: CASDRGGTGELFF
size: NA; D: TRBD1; V: TRBV3-1/TRBV3-2; J: TRBJ1-3; DNA: TGTGCCAGCAGCCAAAGGGACAGAAGCTCTGGAAACACCATATATTTT; CDR3: CASSQRDRSSGNTIYF
size: NA; D: NA; V: TRBV14; J: TRBJ2-1; DNA: TGTGCCAGCAGCCAAGATTCCGGGTTCGCCACGGTCTTC; CDR3: CASSQDSGFATVF
size: NA; D: NA; V: TRBV28; J: TRBJ2-1; DNA: TGTGCCAGCCTAACCCTAAGTGACAATGAGCAGTTCTTC; CDR3: CASLTLSDNEQFF
size: NA; D: NA; V: TRBV29-1; J: TRBJ2-6; DNA: TGCAGCGTTGACAGGGCCTCTGGGGCCAACGTCCTGACTTTC; CDR3: CSVDRASGANVLTF
size: NA; D: NA; V: TRBV2; J: TRBJ1-5; DNA: TGTGCCAGCAGGTGGAGGGGAGATAGCAATCAGCCCCAGCATTTT; CDR3: CASRWRGDSNQPQHF
size: NA; D: TRBD2; V: TRBV28; J: TRBJ2-2; DNA: TGTGCCAGCAGTCTCACCCGCGGGGGGGCCAACACCGGGGAGCTGTTTTTT; CDR3: CASSLTRGGANTGELFF
size: NA; D: NA; V: TRBV18; J: TRBJ2-7; DNA: TGTGCCAGCTCGATGATTGGGGGGACTTTATCCTACGAGCAGTACTTC; CDR3: CASSMIGGTLSYEQYF
size: NA; D: NA; V: TRBV7-3; J: TRBJ1-1; DNA: TGTGCCAGCAGCTCCCTCCTGAACACTGAAGCTTTCTTT; CDR3: CASSSLLNTEAFF